Below, 14 T cell receptor beta chains from the same sample are listed, as sequenced in a study of T cells in Graves' hyperthyroidism and ophthalmopathy. Amplified regions were TCR beta CDR3 sequences from RNA transcripts. In the first-round RT-PCR of the TCR CDR3, the HTBI primer set was used. MiXCR, applied by TCRdb to the multiplex PCR reads, yields one record per CDR3 protein. The profile shows some 530,000 distinct CDR3 sequences, about 20% of them singletons. The sequencing input was blood. These receptors were obtained from a woman aged 70-85 years with Graves' ophthalmopathy.

In this sample, this clonotype turned up a few times. The J gene is TRBJ1-5, the V gene TRBV15; a possible D gene is TRBD1 (5 bases). This CDR3 region has 14 residues. The germline CDR1 and CDR2 sequences are LNHNV and YYDKDF (reference sequence). The V end was cut by 1 base, the J end by 2 bases, with 6 bases between. CDR3 nucleotides: TGTGCCACCAGCAGAGGGGACGGCAATCAGCCCCAGCATTTT. Translated: CATSRGDGNQPQHF. Variable domain in full (rest from reference TRBV15 and TRBJ1-5): DAMVIQNPRYQVTQFGKPVTLSCSQTLNHNVMYWYQQKSSQAPKLLFHYYDKDFNNEADTPDNFQSRRPNTSFCFLDIRSPGLGDTAMYLCATSRGDGNQPQHFGDGTRLSIL.

The sample holds many counts of this clonotype. The V call is TRBV6-1, the J call TRBJ1-1; D possibly corresponds to TRBD1 (6 bases). V lost 6 bases and J 5 bases, leaving 16 bases between the germline ends. Germline V gene lookup returns CDR1 MNHNS and CDR2 SASEGT. This CDR3 spans 14 amino acids. For the CDR3, the DNA is TGTGCCAGCAGCCACAGGGCACGGGATACTGAAGCTTTCTTT. Translated: CASSHRARDTEAFF.

The chain employs TRBV7-9 and TRBJ2-3; a weak D match, TRBD2 (5 bases). Germline V gene sequence: CDR1 SEHNR, CDR2 FQNEAQ (reference sequence). The V and J ends lost 5 bases and 7 bases respectively, with 19 bases between them. The CDR3 is 15 residues long. CDR3 protein: CASSPVSGSANTQYF. CDR3 DNA sequence: TGTGCCAGCAGCCCAGTCAGTGGGAGCGCGAATACGCAGTATTTT.

This clonotype showed up just a few times. V and J are TRBV29-1 and TRBJ1-1; D might be TRBD1 (5 bases). Germline CDR1 and CDR2: SQVTM and ANQGSEA. V was cut by 5 bases and J by 1 base, with 8 bases left in between. This CDR3 has 12 residues. The CDR3 spells CSVIGGNTEAFF. Written as DNA, the CDR3 is TGCAGCGTTATCGGGGGGAACACTGAAGCTTTCTTT.

This rearrangement joins TRBV7-2 to TRBJ1-2; D is unresolved. This CDR3 region has 13 residues. The germline CDR1 and CDR2 sequences are SGHTA and FQGNSA. V dropped 1 base and J dropped 8 bases, with 11 bases sitting between them. The CDR3: CASSLGGSRGYTF. CDR3 in DNA: TGTGCCAGCAGCTTAGGGGGTTCGAGGGGCTACACCTTC.

This clonotype showed up just a few times. This chain connects TRBV6-5 to TRBJ2-7; 8 nucleotides match TRBD2. This CDR3 comprises 16 residues. Trimming took 2 bases from V and 5 from J; bases not matched to a gene: 11. CDR1 is MNHEY, CDR2 SVGAGI, per germline. For the CDR3, the DNA is TGTGCCAGCAGTTACGGGCTCGCGGGAGGAGGGGACGAGCAGTACTTC. This encodes CASSYGLAGGGDEQYF.

This clonotype was seen many times. The V gene is TRBV28, the J gene TRBJ1-2; 7 bases are a match to TRBD1. Germline V gene data show CDR1 as MDHEN and CDR2 as SYDVKM. With 8 bases clipped from V and 2 bases from J, the junction kept 8 bases outside the gene matches. This CDR3 contains 14 residues. CDR3 region: CASVTGTLNYGYTF. The CDR3 coding sequence is TGTGCCAGCGTGACAGGGACTCTAAACTATGGCTACACCTTC.

The chain has TRBV6-2 or TRBV6-3 and TRBJ1-5, with D perhaps matching TRBD1 (5 bases). This CDR3 region has 15 residues. Per the germline V gene, CDR1 is MNHEY and CDR2 is SVGEGT. V lost 2 bases to trimming and J lost 0 bases, with 8 bases between them. CDR3 bases: TGTGCCAGCAGTTACGGGGGGATTAGCAATCAGCCCCAGCATTTT. This encodes CASSYGGISNQPQHF.

Note on this clonotype: Just one base apart from a much larger clone, this may be a read error. The chain has TRBV11-3 and TRBJ2-1; 12 bases fit TRBD2. The ends lost 5 bases at V and 6 bases at J; junction bases unmatched: 5. CDR3 length equals 15 residues. Per the germline V gene, CDR1 is SGHNT and CDR2 is YENEEA. The CDR3: CASSDLAGGLNEQFF. Here the CDR3 DNA reads TGTGCCAGCAGCGATCTAGCGGGAGGGCTCAATGAGCAGTTCTTC.

This clonotype was seen only a few times. The chain links TRBV7-9 to TRBJ2-3, with 8 bases fitting TRBD2. The CDR3 is 19 amino acids. After removal of 1 base from V and 2 bases from J, the junction contained 14 bases not matched to a gene. CDR1 SEHNR and CDR2 FQNEAQ come from the germline V gene (reference sequence). CDR3 protein: CASSLELFLAGKPTDTQYF. CDR3 sequence (DNA): TGTGCCAGCAGCTTAGAACTGTTTCTAGCGGGCAAGCCCACAGATACGCAGTATTTT.

This clonotype was seen at least ten times. The CDR3 spells CASSQERLAGGPYEQYF. CDR3 coding DNA: TGTGCCAGCAGCCAAGAACGACTAGCGGGAGGCCCCTACGAGCAGTACTTC. The V call is TRBV3-1, the J call TRBJ2-7, with TRBD2 matching 13 bases. V shed 0 bases, J shed 2 bases, and the junction held 4 bases outside the gene matches. CDR1 is LGHDT, CDR2 YNNKEL, per germline (reference sequence). The CDR3 has 17 residues.

A few counts support this clonotype. The V and J genes are TRBV6-2 or TRBV6-3 and TRBJ1-1, with TRBD1 as a possible D gene (5 bases). V was pared by 2 bases and J by 5 bases, with 15 bases between. This CDR3 has 15 amino acids. Per the germline V gene, CDR1 is MNHEY and CDR2 is SVGEGT. In DNA form, the CDR3 reads TGTGCCAGCAGTTACCCCCGGGACTTAGGGACTGAAGCTTTCTTT. Translating it yields CASSYPRDLGTEAFF.

This clonotype was counted ten times or more. The chain is built from TRBV20-1 and TRBJ1-1; D unresolved. Between the trimmed V and J ends, which lost 3 bases and 5 bases, there was a span of 13 bases. Germline-derived CDR1 and CDR2 are DFQATT and SNEGSKA (reference sequence). The CDR3 covers 13 residues. The CDR3 spells CSARVPPKTEAFF. CDR3 DNA sequence: TGCAGTGCTAGGGTCCCACCGAAGACTGAAGCTTTCTTT.

Concerning this clonotype: Being one base from a much bigger clone, this may be a read error. J is TRBJ2-3 and V is TRBV11-3; the match to TRBD2 covers 7 bases. CDR1 and CDR2 (germline): SGHNT, YENEEA. CDR3 size: 14 residues. CDR3 DNA sequence: TGTGCCAGCAGCTTAGACGGGAGGTCAGATACGCGGTATTTT. Its protein is CASSLDGRSDTRYF. Looking up the rest from reference TRBV11-3 and TRBJ2-3 gives the full variable domain: EAGVVQSPRYKIIEKKQPVAFWCNPISGHNTLYWYLQNLGQGPELLIRYENEEAVDDSQLPKDRFSAERLKGVDSTLKIQPAELGDSAVYLCASSLDGRSDTRYFGPGTRLTVL.